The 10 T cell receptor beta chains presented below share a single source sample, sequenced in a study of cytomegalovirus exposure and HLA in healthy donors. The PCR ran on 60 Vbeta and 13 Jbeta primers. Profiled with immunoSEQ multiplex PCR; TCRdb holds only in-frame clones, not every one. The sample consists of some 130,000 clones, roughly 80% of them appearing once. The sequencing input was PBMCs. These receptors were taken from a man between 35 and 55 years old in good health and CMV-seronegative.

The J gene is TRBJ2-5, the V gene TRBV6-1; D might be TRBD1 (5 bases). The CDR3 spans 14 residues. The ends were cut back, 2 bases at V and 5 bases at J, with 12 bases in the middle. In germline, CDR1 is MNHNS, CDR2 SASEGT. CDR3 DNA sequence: TGTGCCAGCAGTGAATCGGCAGGGTTGGAGACCCAGTACTTC. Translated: CASSESAGLETQYF.

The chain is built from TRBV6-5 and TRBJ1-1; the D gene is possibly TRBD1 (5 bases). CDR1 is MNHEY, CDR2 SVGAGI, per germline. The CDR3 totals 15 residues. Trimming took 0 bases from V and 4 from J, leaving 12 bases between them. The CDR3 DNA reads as TGTGCCAGCAGTTACTCGGGGGGAGGTAGCACTGAAGCTTTCTTT. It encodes CASSYSGGGSTEAFF.

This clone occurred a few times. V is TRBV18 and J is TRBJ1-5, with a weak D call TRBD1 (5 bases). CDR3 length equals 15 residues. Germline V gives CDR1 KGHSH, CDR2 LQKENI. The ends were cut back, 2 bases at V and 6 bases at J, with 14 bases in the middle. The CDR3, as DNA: TGTGCCAGCTCACCAGATACAGGCAATAGTCAGCCCCAGCATTTT. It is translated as CASSPDTGNSQPQHF.

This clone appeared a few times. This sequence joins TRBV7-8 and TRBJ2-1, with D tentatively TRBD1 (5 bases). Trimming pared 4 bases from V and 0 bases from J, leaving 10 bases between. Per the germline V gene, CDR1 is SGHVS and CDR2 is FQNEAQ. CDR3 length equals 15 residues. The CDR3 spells CASSWGGSSYNEQFF. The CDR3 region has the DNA TGTGCCAGCAGCTGGGGCGGAAGCTCCTACAATGAGCAGTTCTTC.

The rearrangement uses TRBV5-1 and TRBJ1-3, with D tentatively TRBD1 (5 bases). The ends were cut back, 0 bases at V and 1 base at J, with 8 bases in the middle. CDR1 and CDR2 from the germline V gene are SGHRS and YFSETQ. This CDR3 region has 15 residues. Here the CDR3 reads CASSLGGESGNTIYF. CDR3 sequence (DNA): TGCGCCAGCAGCTTGGGGGGGGAATCTGGAAACACCATATATTTT.

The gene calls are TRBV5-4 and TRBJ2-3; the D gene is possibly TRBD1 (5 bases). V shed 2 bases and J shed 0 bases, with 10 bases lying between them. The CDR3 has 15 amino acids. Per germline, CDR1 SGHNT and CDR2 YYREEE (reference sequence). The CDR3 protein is CASSLGAASTDTQYF. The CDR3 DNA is TGTGCCAGCAGCTTAGGGGCAGCGAGCACAGATACGCAGTATTTT.

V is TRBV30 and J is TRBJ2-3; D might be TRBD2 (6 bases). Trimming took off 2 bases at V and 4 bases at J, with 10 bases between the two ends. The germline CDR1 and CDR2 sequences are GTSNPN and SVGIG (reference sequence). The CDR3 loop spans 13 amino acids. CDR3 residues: CAWSIGTADTQYF. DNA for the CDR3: TGTGCCTGGAGTATTGGGACTGCAGATACGCAGTATTTT.

The chain's CDR3 is CASSSSSGAGGELFF. The CDR3 DNA sequence: TGTGCCAGCAGCTCTTCTAGCGGAGCGGGTGGGGAGCTGTTTTTT. This chain links TRBV7-3 with TRBJ2-2, with 7 bases lining up with TRBD2. CDR1 and CDR2 from the germline V gene are SGHTA and FQGTGA. The CDR3 contains 15 residues. After removal of 4 bases from V and 8 bases from J, the junction contained 10 bases not matched to a gene.

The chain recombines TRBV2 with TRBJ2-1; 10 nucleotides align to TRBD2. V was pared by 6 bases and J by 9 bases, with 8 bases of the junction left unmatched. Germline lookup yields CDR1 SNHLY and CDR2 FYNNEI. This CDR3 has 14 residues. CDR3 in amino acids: CASRIGLAGGEQFF. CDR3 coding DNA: TGTGCCAGCAGGATCGGGTTAGCGGGAGGTGAGCAGTTCTTC.

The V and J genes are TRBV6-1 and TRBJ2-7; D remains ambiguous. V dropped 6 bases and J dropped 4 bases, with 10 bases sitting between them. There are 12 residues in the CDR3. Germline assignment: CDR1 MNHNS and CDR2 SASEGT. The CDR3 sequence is CASRPWAYEQYF. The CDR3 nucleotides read TGTGCCAGCAGGCCGTGGGCTTACGAGCAGTACTTC.